This TCR beta chain was captured in a study of T cell responses to AZD1222 COVID-19 vaccine. Points from the study as a whole: Possibly, clonal diversity was underestimated; donors were largely white British and included more females. Mapped onto spike, vaccine-associated CD4 TCRs spanned it and were dominant at 160-218 and 743-854. Among spike-specific TCRs, nearly half reportedly target unmutated variant regions. Receipt of two AZD1222 doses was followed by a rise in Spike-specific TCR breadth and depth.

Concerning this clone: The target antigen is unknown.

The data were produced by immunoSEQ multiplex PCR, yet TCRdb's version contains in-frame clones alone and is incomplete. This table has some 140,000 clones, around 93% appearing once. Germline loops: CDR1 LNHDA, CDR2 SQIVND (reference sequence). V lost 4 bases and J lost 6; bases outside the gene matches: 7. The CDR3 runs 15 residues. The clonotype originates from an adult in good health. Sample: peripheral blood, taken on day 0 of AZD1222 vaccination. The chain uses TRBV19 and TRBJ2-3, with 10 positions matching TRBD2. The CDR3, as DNA: TGTGCCAGTAGTAGGCTAGCGGGAGTTGGCGATACGCAGTATTTT. It yields the protein CASSRLAGVGDTQYF.